This T cell receptor beta chain is from a study of blood T cell repertoires in COVID-19. The overall study: PBMCs, B-cell-depleted T cells, or T cells provided the cDNA or gDNA that made up the material.

In the original analysis: Reference gene primer amplification gave estimated nucleated cell counts. Clones were read by immunoSEQ multiplex PCR, and TCRdb kept only the in-frame ones, dropping some. V, J and clone size reflect that table, while D and trimming were determined from the DNA. The table lists tens of thousands of clones, just under 85% of them singletons, with approximately 25% in the top ten. CDR1 and CDR2 (germline): SEHNR, FQNEAQ (reference sequence). V was cut by 2 bases and J by 6 bases, with 16 bases left in between. There are 15 residues in the CDR3. The sequence was obtained from a human donor with acute or convalescent COVID-19. The donor label of this sample is uncertain. The sequenced sample was peripheral blood. V and J are TRBV7-9 and TRBJ1-1; possible D gene TRBD1, 6 bases. The CDR3 coding sequence is TGTGCCAGCAGCTTATTTCAGGGGCGTAAGGCTGAAGCTTTCTTT. Translated, it gives CASSLFQGRKAEAFF.